The clone carrying this TCR beta chain was seen only a few times. Its antigen is unidentified. J was trimmed by 4 bases and V by 4 bases; bases with no gene match: 11. The CDR3 covers 17 residues. Germline loops: CDR1 SGHDT, CDR2 YYEEEE. PCR amplification relied on 60 Vbeta primers (plus 13 Jbeta primers). Libraries were prepared by immunoSEQ multiplex PCR; TCRdb keeps only in-frame clonotypes and omits some of them. The data show 150,000 to 200,000 clones, with 75% to 80% seen just once and about 14% held by the top ten. Donors likely had unrecorded immune exposures despite being nominally healthy when sampled. The data derive from a study of cytomegalovirus exposure and HLA in healthy donors. Study context: Most donors, 81% of a few hundred genotyped, fell in the Caucasian-associated ancestry cluster. General study results and limits: Reports credit the classifier with highly specific, highly sensitive diagnosis of cytomegalovirus status. A further, later analysis showed that HLA-associated TCR beta chains (compared with equally common others) were more clonally expanded.

The sequence derives from a man aged 50-60 years in good health and CMV-seropositive. Sequencing was carried out using PBMCs. The chain carries TRBV5-6 and TRBJ2-2; 9 bases agree with TRBD1. In DNA form, the CDR3 reads TGTGCCAGCAGCGACAAGATGGGACAGGGCTTCACCGGGGAGCTGTTTTTT. Protein: CASSDKMGQGFTGELFF.